This passage covers 4 T cell receptor beta chains from one sample sequenced in a study of T cell repertoires in cytomegalovirus infection. These TCRs' antigens remain unknown. TCRdb re-called the reads with MiXCR, one entry per CDR3 protein. The data hold 900,000 to 950,000 distinct CDR3 sequences, with around 29% observed a single time. The input for sequencing was cultured CD8+ T cells from PBMCs, taken from culture after CMV antigen stimulation. The receptors were gathered from a human donor in good health (CMV status not recorded). Some clones in this sample may be carry-over from other donors' samples.

The J gene is TRBJ2-5, the V gene TRBV7-6; TRBD1 matches at 9 bases. Germline CDR1 is SGHVS and CDR2 is FNYEAQ. The CDR3 runs to 16 residues. Trimming cost V 5 bases and J 1 base; bases outside gene matches: 8. CDR3 sequence reads: CASSPWTGEFQETQYF. The CDR3 coding sequence is TGTGCCAGCAGCCCCTGGACAGGGGAATTCCAAGAGACCCAGTACTTC.

The chain has TRBV19 and TRBJ1-2, with TRBD1 identical over 9 bases. Germline V lookup: CDR1 LNHDA, CDR2 SQIVND (reference sequence). With 7 bases clipped from V and 8 bases from J, the junction kept 8 bases outside the gene matches. The CDR3 sequence is 13 residues long. Here the CDR3 DNA reads TGTGCCAGTACCCCGGGACAGGGTTGGGGCTACACCTTC. Residues: CASTPGQGWGYTF. Full variable domain (outside the CDR3, taken from reference TRBV19 and TRBJ1-2): DGGITQSPKYLFRKEGQNVTLSCEQNLNHDAMYWYRQDPGQGLRLIYYSQIVNDFQKGDIAEGYSVSREKKESFPLTVTSAQKNPTAFYLCASTPGQGWGYTFGSGTRLTVV.

This chain connects TRBV4-1 to TRBJ1-5, with no clear D. Trimming cost V 0 bases and J 0 bases, with 12 bases left between them. CDR3 size: 17 residues. Germline V lookup: CDR1 MGHRA, CDR2 YSYEKL. CDR3 nucleotides: TGCGCCAGCAGCCAAGATGGCAGCCTCTATAGCAATCAGCCCCAGCATTTT. As protein: CASSQDGSLYSNQPQHF.

This chain joins TRBV19 and TRBJ1-2, with no clear D. The V end lost 10 bases, the J end lost 4 bases, and 7 bases lay between the germline ends. CDR1 and CDR2 (germline): LNHDA, SQIVND (reference sequence). This CDR3 has 10 residues. The CDR3 region is CATRTYGYTF. CDR3 nucleotides: TGTGCCACCAGAACCTATGGCTACACCTTC.